The TCR beta chain described here comes from a study of Graves' ophthalmopathy and Graves' hyperthyroidism. Stable hyperthyroidism meant no progression to ophthalmopathy within 18 months of follow-up. Eligible hyperthyroidism cases comprised new diagnoses of under 2 months' duration in individuals aged 18 to 65. As for this clonotype: No antigen is known for it.

The CDR3 is 12 residues long. V was cut by 5 bases and J by 3 bases, with 8 bases left in between. Germline values: CDR1 LNHDA, CDR2 SQIVND (reference sequence). The authors amplified TCR beta CDR3 regions from RNA transcripts. Amplification began with first-round RT-PCR using HTBI primers, then second-round multiplex PCR was performed. TCRdb fed the multiplex PCR reads into MiXCR, producing one record per CDR3 protein. The data show hundreds of thousands of distinct CDR3 sequences, more than 20% seen once. Study-wide results and limits: In blood, most expanded thyroid clonotypes above 0.001 frequency were also detected.

This chain links TRBV19 with TRBJ2-7; no clear D gene. Sequencing was carried out using peripheral blood. The receptor was derived from a young woman with stable Graves' hyperthyroidism. CDR3 in DNA: TGTGCCAGTAGTCAGTATGGCTACGAGCAGTACTTC. Protein product: CASSQYGYEQYF.